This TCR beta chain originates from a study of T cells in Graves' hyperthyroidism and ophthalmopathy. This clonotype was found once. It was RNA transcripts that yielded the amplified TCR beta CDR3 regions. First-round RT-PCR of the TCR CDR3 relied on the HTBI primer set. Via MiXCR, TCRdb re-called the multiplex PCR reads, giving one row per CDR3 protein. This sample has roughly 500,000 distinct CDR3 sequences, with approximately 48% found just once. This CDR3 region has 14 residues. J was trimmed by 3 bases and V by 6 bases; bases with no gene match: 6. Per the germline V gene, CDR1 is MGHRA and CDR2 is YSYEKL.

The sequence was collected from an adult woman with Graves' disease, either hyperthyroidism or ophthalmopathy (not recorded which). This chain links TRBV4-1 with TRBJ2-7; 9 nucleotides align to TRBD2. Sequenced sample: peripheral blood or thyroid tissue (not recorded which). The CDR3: CASRPIAGDYEQYF. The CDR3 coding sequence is TGCGCCAGCAGACCAATAGCGGGGGACTACGAGCAGTACTTC.